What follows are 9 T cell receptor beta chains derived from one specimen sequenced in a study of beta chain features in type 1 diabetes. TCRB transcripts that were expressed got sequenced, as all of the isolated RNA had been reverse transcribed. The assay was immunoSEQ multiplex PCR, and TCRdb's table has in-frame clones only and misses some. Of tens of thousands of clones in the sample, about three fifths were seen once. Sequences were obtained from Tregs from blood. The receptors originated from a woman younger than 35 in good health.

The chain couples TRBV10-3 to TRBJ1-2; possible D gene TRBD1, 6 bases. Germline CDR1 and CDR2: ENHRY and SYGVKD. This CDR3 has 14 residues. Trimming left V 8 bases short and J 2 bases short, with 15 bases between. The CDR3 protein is CAIDTQGQNYGYTF. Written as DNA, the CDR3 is TGTGCCATCGATACACAGGGACAAAACTATGGCTACACCTTC.

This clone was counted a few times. The CDR3, as DNA: TGTGCCAGCTCCCAGGGGGTCAACACCGGGGAGCTGTTTTTT. It encodes CASSQGVNTGELFF. The chain couples TRBV18 to TRBJ2-2; 7 positions agree with TRBD1. The CDR3 contains 14 residues. Losses at the gene ends were 6 bases for V and 2 bases for J; bases not matched to a gene: 3. Germline V gives CDR1 KGHSH, CDR2 LQKENI.

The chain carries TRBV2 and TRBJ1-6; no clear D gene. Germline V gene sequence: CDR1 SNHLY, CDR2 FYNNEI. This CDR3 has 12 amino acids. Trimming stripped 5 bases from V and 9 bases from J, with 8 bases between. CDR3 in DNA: TGTGCCAGCAGTCTTGTGGCTTCACCCCTCCACTTT. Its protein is CASSLVASPLHF.

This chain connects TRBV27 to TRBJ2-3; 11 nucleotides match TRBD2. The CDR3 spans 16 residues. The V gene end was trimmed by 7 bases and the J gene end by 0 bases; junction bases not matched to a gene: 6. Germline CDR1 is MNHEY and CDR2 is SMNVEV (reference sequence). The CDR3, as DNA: TGTGCCAGCAAGAAAGTAGCGGGGGGGAGCACAGATACGCAGTATTTT. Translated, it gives CASKKVAGGSTDTQYF.

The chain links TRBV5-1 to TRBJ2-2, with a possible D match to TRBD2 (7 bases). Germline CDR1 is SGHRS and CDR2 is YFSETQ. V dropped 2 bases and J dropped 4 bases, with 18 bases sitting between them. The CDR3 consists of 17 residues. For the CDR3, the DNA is TGCGCCAGCAGCTTCGGGGGGCAGGCCCGAGGCACCGGGGAGCTGTTTTTT. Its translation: CASSFGGQARGTGELFF. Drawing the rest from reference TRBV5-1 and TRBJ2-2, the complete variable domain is KAGVTQTPRYLIKTRGQQVTLSCSPISGHRSVSWYQQTPGQGLQFLFEYFSETQRNKGNFPGRFSGRQFSNSRSEMNVSTLELGDSALYLCASSFGGQARGTGELFFGEGSRLTVL.

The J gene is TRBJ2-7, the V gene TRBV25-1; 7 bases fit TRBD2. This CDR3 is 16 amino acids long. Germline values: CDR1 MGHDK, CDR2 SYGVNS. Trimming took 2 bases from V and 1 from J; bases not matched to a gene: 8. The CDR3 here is CASSEGPAGPSYEQYF. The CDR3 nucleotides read TGTGCCAGCAGTGAAGGACCAGCGGGGCCGTCCTACGAGCAGTACTTC.

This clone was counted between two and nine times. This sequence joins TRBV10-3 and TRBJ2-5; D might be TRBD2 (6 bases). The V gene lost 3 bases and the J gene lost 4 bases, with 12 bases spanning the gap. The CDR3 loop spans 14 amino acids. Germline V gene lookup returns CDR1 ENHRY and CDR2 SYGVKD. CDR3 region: CAISDGGAGETQYF. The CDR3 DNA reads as TGTGCCATCAGTGACGGAGGGGCGGGAGAGACCCAGTACTTC.

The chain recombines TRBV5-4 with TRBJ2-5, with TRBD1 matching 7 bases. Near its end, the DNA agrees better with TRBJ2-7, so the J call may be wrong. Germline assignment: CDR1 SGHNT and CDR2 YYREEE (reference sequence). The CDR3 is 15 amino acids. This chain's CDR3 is CASSLAGTATYEQYF. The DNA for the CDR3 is TGTGCCAGCAGCTTGGCAGGGACAGCAACCTACGAGCAGTACTTC.

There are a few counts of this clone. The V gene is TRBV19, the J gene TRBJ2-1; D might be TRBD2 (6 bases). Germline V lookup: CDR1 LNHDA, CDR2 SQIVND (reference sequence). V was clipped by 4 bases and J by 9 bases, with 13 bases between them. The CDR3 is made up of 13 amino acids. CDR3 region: CASSTPGTPEQFF. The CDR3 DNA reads TGTGCCAGTAGTACCCCCGGGACTCCTGAGCAGTTCTTC.